A selection of T cell receptor beta chains follows, all from one sample in a study of blood T cell repertoires in COVID-19. The assay was immunoSEQ multiplex PCR, and TCRdb's table has in-frame clones only and misses some. This table has 85,000 to 110,000 clones, about 85% appearing once. Sequencing was performed on peripheral blood. The receptors derive from a man aged 45-65 years in a cohort sampled during active COVID-19. Both conserved end residues are part of each CDR3. The D gene is left open where the match is weak. Size is stated for part of the rows, as once, few or many counts, or as a class when the clone is expanded.

>TRBD1|TRBJ2-7|few|TRBV4-2
CASSLGTGGSYEQYF
TGTGCCAGCAGCCTTGGGACAGGAGGGTCCTACGAGCAGTACTTC
>NA|TRBJ1-1|NA|TRBV10-3
CAISGQTNTEAFF
TGTGCCATCAGTGGACAGACGAACACTGAAGCTTTCTTT
>NA|TRBJ2-7|NA|TRBV7-9
CASSPSLGGRSYEQYF
TGTGCCAGCAGCCCATCCCTCGGGGGGCGATCTTACGAGCAGTACTTC
>NA|TRBJ1-6|once|TRBV2
CASSPGVYNSPLHF
TGTGCCAGCAGTCCCGGAGTCTATAATTCACCCCTCCACTTT
>NA|TRBJ1-5|NA|TRBV18
CASSLGSDQPQHF
TGTGCCAGCTCACTCGGGTCAGATCAGCCCCAGCATTTT
>TRBD1|TRBJ2-1|NA|TRBV6-5
CASSTGTGTYEQFF
TGTGCCAGCAGTACCGGGACAGGGACGTATGAGCAGTTCTTC
>NA|TRBJ1-3|NA|TRBV5-6
CASSLGSTGNTIYF
TGTGCCAGCAGCTTGGGGAGTACTGGAAACACCATATATTTT
>TRBD2|TRBJ2-1|NA|TRBV25-1
CASSGSGGVSYNEQFF
TGTGCCAGCAGTGGTAGCGGGGGAGTCTCCTACAATGAGCAGTTCTTC
>NA|TRBJ2-5|NA|TRBV5-8
CASSLQRGTQYF
TGTGCCAGCAGCTTGCAAAGGGGGACCCAGTACTTC
>TRBD2|TRBJ2-1|NA|TRBV18
CASSLTSDYNEQFF
TGTGCCAGCTCACTTACTAGCGACTACAATGAGCAGTTCTTC
>NA|TRBJ2-2|NA|TRBV12-3/TRBV12-4
CASSVNEAGELFF
TGTGCCAGCAGCGTTAATGAGGCCGGGGAGCTGTTTTTT
>NA|TRBJ2-2|NA|TRBV5-1
CASSLQGSNTGELFF
TGCGCCAGCAGCTTACAGGGTTCGAACACCGGGGAGCTGTTTTTT
>NA|TRBJ2-3|NA|TRBV27
CASSFTRSDTQYF
TGTGCCAGCAGTTTCACGAGGTCGGATACGCAGTATTTT
>TRBD2|TRBJ2-7|NA|TRBV28
CASRSGGGYEQYF
TGTGCCAGCAGGTCGGGCGGGGGCTACGAGCAGTACTTC
>NA|TRBJ2-1|NA|TRBV27
CASSPFSIPDEQFF
TGTGCCAGCAGTCCCTTTTCCATCCCGGATGAGCAGTTCTTC
>TRBD2|TRBJ2-2|NA|TRBV24-1
CATSDLRTSPGELFF
TGTGCCACCAGTGATTTGCGGACTAGCCCCGGGGAGCTGTTTTTT
>NA|TRBJ1-5|few|TRBV19
CASSFRDTVDQPQHF
TGTGCCAGTAGTTTCCGGGACACGGTTGATCAGCCCCAGCATTTT
>NA|TRBJ2-3|NA|TRBV2
CASSEMGTSTDTQYF
TGTGCCAGCAGTGAAATGGGGACTAGCACAGATACGCAGTATTTT
>TRBD2|TRBJ2-5|NA|TRBV7-8
CASIPARGGETQYF
TGTGCCAGCATCCCGGCTAGGGGAGGGGAGACCCAGTACTTC
>NA|TRBJ1-5|NA|TRBV10-2
CASSSQGGQPQHF
TGCGCCAGCTCGTCGCAGGGAGGCCAGCCCCAGCATTTT
>NA|TRBJ2-1|NA|TRBV5-1
CASSLGGSAYNEQFF
TGCGCCAGCAGCTTAGGGGGTTCGGCCTACAATGAGCAGTTCTTC
>TRBD1|TRBJ1-6|once|TRBV6-6
CASTPGQGGNSPLHF
TGTGCCAGCACTCCCGGACAGGGGGGTAATTCACCCCTCCACTTT
>NA|TRBJ1-3|NA|TRBV5-1
CASSLAPQSSGNTIYF
TGCGCCAGCAGCTTAGCGCCTCAAAGCTCTGGAAACACCATATATTTT
>TRBD1|TRBJ2-7|once|TRBV18
CASSPLAQGGNEQYF
TGTGCCAGCTCACCACTCGCACAGGGGGGTAACGAGCAGTACTTC
>TRBD1|TRBJ1-2|NA|TRBV3-1/TRBV3-2
CASSQGWDSFGYGYTF
TGTGCCAGCAGCCAAGGCTGGGACAGCTTTGGCTATGGCTACACCTTC
>NA|TRBJ1-2|NA|TRBV27
CASSSLSRVGYTF
TGTGCCAGCAGTTCTCTGTCACGCGTGGGCTACACCTTC
>NA|TRBJ2-5|NA|TRBV11-2
CASSLGFGPHETQYF
TGTGCCAGCAGCTTAGGATTTGGGCCCCACGAGACCCAGTACTTC
>NA|TRBJ2-1|NA|TRBV19
CASSPGTLHNEQFF
TGTGCCAGTAGTCCGGGGACTTTACACAATGAGCAGTTCTTC
>TRBD2|TRBJ2-3|NA|TRBV7-3
CASSLSQGGLASDTQYF
TGTGCCAGCAGCTTATCCCAGGGGGGACTAGCTTCAGATACGCAGTATTTT
>NA|TRBJ2-3|once|TRBV5-4
CASSTSLSTDTQYF
TGTGCCAGCAGCACTAGTTTAAGCACAGATACGCAGTATTTT
>TRBD2|TRBJ2-5|NA|TRBV25-1
CASRSTPSGGNQETQYF
TGTGCCAGCCGATCAACCCCTAGCGGGGGAAACCAAGAGACCCAGTACTTC
>TRBD2|TRBJ2-5|NA|TRBV2
CASNPGLQETQYF
TGTGCCAGCAACCCGGGACTACAAGAGACCCAGTACTTC
>TRBD2|TRBJ2-5|once|TRBV7-2
CASSPSLMGSGVWGTQYF
TGTGCCAGCAGCCCCAGCTTGATGGGTAGCGGGGTTTGGGGGACCCAGTACTTC
>NA|TRBJ2-2|few|TRBV6-5
CASSQTTNTGELFF
TGTGCCAGCAGCCAGACTACGAACACCGGGGAGCTGTTTTTT
>NA|TRBJ1-5|NA|TRBV19
CASSIVRGGNQPQHF
TGTGCCAGTAGTATAGTACGGGGAGGCAATCAGCCCCAGCATTTT
>TRBD1|TRBJ1-1|NA|TRBV5-1
CASSLEAGGWTEAFF
TGCGCCAGCAGCTTGGAGGCAGGGGGGTGGACTGAAGCTTTCTTT
>NA|TRBJ1-6|once|TRBV27
CASTPGGVMNSPLHF
TGTGCCAGCACCCCGGGGGGGGTGATGAATTCACCCCTCCACTTT
>TRBD1|TRBJ1-2|NA|TRBV6-2/TRBV6-3
CASSYPSGTGNYGYTF
TGTGCCAGCAGCTATCCTTCCGGGACAGGGAACTATGGCTACACCTTC
>NA|TRBJ2-3|NA|TRBV21-1
CASEKYNYGGLGTDTQYF
TGTGCCAGCGAAAAATACAACTACGGGGGGCTGGGCACAGATACGCAGTATTTT
>NA|TRBJ1-1|NA|TRBV5-1
CASSEQGGKAFF
TGCGCCAGCAGCGAACAGGGTGGTAAAGCTTTCTTT
>NA|TRBJ2-5|NA|TRBV5-4
CASSLGADYPETQYF
TGTGCCAGCAGCTTGGGTGCGGACTACCCGGAGACCCAGTACTTC
>NA|TRBJ1-1|NA|TRBV6-5
CASSYGAGVVFF
TGTGCCAGCAGTTACGGAGCGGGGGTCGTTTTCTTT
>NA|TRBJ2-2|NA|TRBV16
CASSQAGNTGELFF
TGTGCCAGCAGCCAAGCGGGGAACACCGGGGAGCTGTTTTTT
>NA|TRBJ2-2|NA|TRBV5-4
CASSAGGYTGELFF
TGTGCCAGCAGCGCAGGGGGGTACACCGGGGAGCTGTTTTTT
>NA|TRBJ1-6|NA|TRBV5-4
CASSLEREGSPLHF
TGTGCCAGCAGCTTGGAGAGAGAGGGTTCACCCCTCCACTTT
>NA|TRBJ2-2|NA|TRBV9
CASSERGQPTGELFF
TGTGCCAGCAGCGAGAGAGGGCAACCCACCGGGGAGCTGTTTTTT
>TRBD1|TRBJ2-2|NA|TRBV5-4
CASSPSDRVNTGELFF
TGTGCCAGCAGCCCCTCGGACAGGGTGAACACCGGGGAGCTGTTTTTT
>TRBD1|TRBJ1-2|NA|TRBV9
CASSPRTGGGYGYTF
TGTGCCAGCAGCCCGCGGACAGGGGGCGGCTATGGCTACACCTTC
>TRBD2|TRBJ2-3|NA|TRBV6-2/TRBV6-3
CASSSRLAGDTDTQYF
TGTGCCAGCAGTTCTCGACTAGCGGGGGATACAGATACGCAGTATTTT
>NA|TRBJ1-4|NA|TRBV5-6
CASSLFLATNEKLFF
TGTGCCAGCAGCTTGTTCCTCGCAACTAATGAAAAACTGTTTTTT
>TRBD1|TRBJ1-3|NA|TRBV19
CASGPGGPGNTIYF
TGTGCCAGTGGACCAGGGGGCCCTGGAAACACCATATATTTT
>NA|TRBJ2-1|NA|TRBV5-1
CASSLGGYSYNEQFF
TGCGCCAGCAGCTTGGGCGGGTATAGCTACAATGAGCAGTTCTTC
>NA|TRBJ1-5|few|TRBV4-1
CASSQAFGEGQPQHF
TGCGCCAGCAGCCAAGCGTTCGGGGAGGGCCAGCCCCAGCATTTT